The rows below give T cell receptor beta chains drawn from one sample of a study of type 1 and type 2 diabetes patients. TCRdb analysed the multiplex PCR reads with MiXCR anew, one entry per CDR3 protein. Here the sample spans fewer than 350,000 distinct CDR3 sequences, more than 40% being singletons. The sequencing sample was made of peripheral blood mononuclear cells (PBMCs). These receptors were collected from a young man with type 2 diabetes. The CDR3 runs from the conserved cysteine through the conserved F or W. A D gene is named only where the DNA matches it firmly. Clone size, where shown, is once, few, many, or a class for clones that have expanded.

length,size,J,D,V,DNA,CDR3
15,-,TRBJ2-3,-,TRBV4-3,TGCGCCAGCAGCCAAGATTGGGGGCGAACAGATACGCAGTATTTT,CASSQDWGRTDTQYF
14,-,TRBJ2-5,-,TRBV12-5,TGTGCCAGCAGCTTGGACTGGGGCACAGAGACCCAGTACTTC,CASSLDWGTETQYF
17,once,TRBJ1-5,-,TRBV9,TGTGCCAGCAGTTCCGAAGGGGGGAGGGGCTGGAACCAGCCCCAGCATTTT,CASSSEGGRGWNQPQHF
16,-,TRBJ2-3,-,TRBV4-1,TGCGCCAGCAGCCAAAATCAGGTTCCAGGAGAAGATACGCAGTATTTT,CASSQNQVPGEDTQYF
16,-,TRBJ2-5,TRBD2,TRBV4-2,TGTGCCAGCAGCCAAGTCTCTAGCGGGACGGGAGAGACCCAGTACTTC,CASSQVSSGTGETQYF
15,-,TRBJ2-3,-,TRBV2,TGTGCCAGCAGTGAATGGGGGTCCAGCACAGATACGCAGTATTTT,CASSEWGSSTDTQYF
13,-,TRBJ1-2,TRBD1,TRBV29-1,TGCAGCGTCCTCACAGGGGGTGGAGATGGCTACACCTTC,CSVLTGGGDGYTF
15,few,TRBJ1-3,TRBD1,TRBV12-3/TRBV12-4,TGTGCCAGCAGTAAGACAGGGAGTACTGGAAACACCATATATTTT,CASSKTGSTGNTIYF
14,-,TRBJ2-1,-,TRBV6-1,TGTGCCAGCAGTTCCACCTCTACCTCCAATGAGCAGTTCTTC,CASSSTSTSNEQFF
15,once,TRBJ2-5,TRBD2,TRBV7-8,TGTGCCAGCAGCCCGGGACTAGCGGGAACGGAGACCCAGTACTTT,CASSPGLAGTETQYF
16,-,TRBJ2-7,TRBD2,TRBV4-1,TGCGCCAGCCGCCAGAGAGCGGGAGGGCCCACCTACGAGCAGTACTTC,CASRQRAGGPTYEQYF
14,-,TRBJ2-7,TRBD1,TRBV7-2,TGTGCCAGCAGCGAGAGGACAGGTTCGAACGAGCAGTACTTC,CASSERTGSNEQYF
15,-,TRBJ2-7,-,TRBV6-6,TGTGCCAGCAGTGGTTTGCCAGGTGCCTCCTACGAGCAGTACTTC,CASSGLPGASYEQYF
15,-,TRBJ2-2,TRBD2,TRBV7-2,TGTGCCAGCAGCTTATCAGCGGGAGGGCCCGGGGAGCTGTTTTTT,CASSLSAGGPGELFF
15,few,TRBJ1-4,TRBD1,TRBV7-6,TGTGCCAGCAGCCCCGGGACAGGGGGACGTGAAAAACTGTTTTTT,CASSPGTGGREKLFF
13,-,TRBJ1-1,-,TRBV18,TGTGCCAGCTCACAGGGGGTTGGCACTGAAGCTTTCTTT,CASSQGVGTEAFF
12,-,TRBJ2-3,-,TRBV6-6,TGTGCCAGCAGCGGGTCCCAAGATACGCAGTATTTT,CASSGSQDTQYF
14,few,TRBJ2-2,TRBD1,TRBV10-1,TGCGCCACCAGAAGGGACAGGGCCACCGGGGAGCTGTTTTTT,CATRRDRATGELFF
16,-,TRBJ2-3,-,TRBV20-1,TGCAGTGCTAGGGGACGATCTCGACTAATTCCAGATACGCAGTATTTT,CSARGRSRLIPDTQYF
14,-,TRBJ1-2,-,TRBV7-2,TGTGCCAGCAGCGGGGGAACAGTTAACTATGGCTACACCTTC,CASSGGTVNYGYTF
16,-,TRBJ1-1,-,TRBV5-1,TGCGCCAGCACGGCACAGGGAGGAGAGTTGAACACTGAAGCTTTCTTT,CASTAQGGELNTEAFF
13,few,TRBJ1-2,-,TRBV19,TGTGCCAGTAGTATCGGAACGGGTTCTGGCTACACCTTC,CASSIGTGSGYTF
15,few,TRBJ1-2,TRBD1,TRBV6-1,TGTGCCAGCAGTCGTAACCGGGACAGGGGGTATGGCTACACCTTC,CASSRNRDRGYGYTF
15,few,TRBJ2-5,TRBD1,TRBV12-3/TRBV12-4,TGTGCCAGCAGTCCCCGGGACAGGGGCCCTGAGACCCAGTACTTC,CASSPRDRGPETQYF
14,-,TRBJ1-1,-,TRBV12-3/TRBV12-4,TGTGCCAGCAGTGCCAGGGGTTTGAACACTGAAGCTTTCTTT,CASSARGLNTEAFF
12,-,TRBJ1-2,-,TRBV20-1,TGCAGTGCTTGGAACGGGAGGTATGGCTACACCTTC,CSAWNGRYGYTF
14,few,TRBJ2-1,TRBD2,TRBV7-3,TGTGCCAGCAGTTTAGCGGGAGGGCCGAATGAGCAGTTCTTC,CASSLAGGPNEQFF
13,-,TRBJ2-7,-,TRBV20-1,TGCAGTGCTAGTATCCAGGGGACCTACGAGCAGTACTTC,CSASIQGTYEQYF
14,many,TRBJ1-1,-,TRBV7-8,TGTGCCAGCAACCCTACAGTTTTGGGCACTGAAGCTTTCTTT,CASNPTVLGTEAFF
15,-,TRBJ1-1,TRBD1,TRBV4-1,TGCGCCAGCAGCCCCCTCCGACAGGGCGACACTGAAGCTTTCTTT,CASSPLRQGDTEAFF
13,-,TRBJ2-7,TRBD2,TRBV27,TGTGCCAGCAGTTTAACTAGCGCCTACGAGCAGTACTTC,CASSLTSAYEQYF
14,-,TRBJ2-1,TRBD2,TRBV30,TGTGCCTGGGAACCGGGACTAGCGTCCAATGAGCAGTTCTTC,CAWEPGLASNEQFF
16,many,TRBJ2-7,-,TRBV10-1,TGCGCCAGCAGTGAGGTCCCCGGGACAACTACCTACGAGCAGTACTTC,CASSEVPGTTTYEQYF
13,many,TRBJ2-1,-,TRBV10-1,TGCGCCAGCAGTGAGTCCTCATACAATGAGCAGTTCTTC,CASSESSYNEQFF
14,-,TRBJ1-2,TRBD1,TRBV19,TGTGCCAGTTCCAAGCCGGGACAGTACTATGGCTACACCTTC,CASSKPGQYYGYTF
13,-,TRBJ1-1,TRBD1,TRBV30,TGTGCCTGGATGACAGGGGCGACAACTGAAGCTTTCTTT,CAWMTGATTEAFF
14,-,TRBJ2-7,-,TRBV28,TGTGCCAGCAGCCTCACGGACGGAGCCTACGAGCAGTACTTC,CASSLTDGAYEQYF
15,-,TRBJ1-4,-,TRBV28,TGTGCCAGCAGTTTATCTTCAGCAACTAATGAAAAACTGTTTTTT,CASSLSSATNEKLFF
13,-,TRBJ1-2,-,TRBV19,TGTGCCAGTAGGCAGACAGATAACTATGGTTACACCTTC,CASRQTDNYGYTF